This T cell receptor (beta chain) was identified during a study of blood T cell repertoires in COVID-19 (dated by TCRdb to 2018 to 2021). About the full investigation: Samples from collaborators originated in the United States, Italy and Spain and spanned both the acute and convalescent phases of COVID-19. The prospective study material was composed of cDNA or gDNA derived from T cells, B-cell-depleted T cells, or PBMCs. Where available, HLA class I and class II types were taken from metadata supplied by the sample provider and were not determined by assay-based typing. Samples came from the ongoing ImmuneRACE study (first 160 participants) plus 1,254 subjects from 6 global collaborators. The dataset comprised deeply sampled blood TCRbeta repertoires from subjects exposed to, actively infected with, or recovered from COVID-19. The repertoires were made available in a free public database intended to serve as a resource for research on the immune response to SARS-CoV-2. A de-identified subject ID, COVID-19 status, age in years and sex were almost always included in the sample metadata.

The collaborating institutions used their own protocols to collect whole blood in K2EDTA tubes. Collaborator samples were shipped for TCRbeta analysis as frozen whole blood, isolated PBMCs, or DNA extracted from either sample type. TCRbeta CDR3 regions were amplified from genomic DNA by means of the immunoSEQ Assay, a bias-controlled multiplex PCR. The authors' analysis ran thus. Within the assay, amplification of reference gene primers was used to estimate how many nucleated cells each sample contained. To quantify the absolute abundance of each unique TCRbeta CDR3 rearrangement, sequence reads were collapsed and filtered. For each sample, productive Simpson clonality was calculated as the square root of Simpson's diversity index over productive rearrangements. As stored in TCRdb, this immuneACCESS dataset retains in-frame rearrangements with V and J assigned. A fraction of the clones does not appear; measured against another copy, unresolved V genes explain less than half of the discrepancy, and the remainder lacks a known reason. V, J and clone size reflect that table, while D and trimming were determined from the DNA. Recorded for this sample are around 250,000 clones; approximately 90% of them occurred a single time. The ten largest clones capture approximately 3% of the sample.

The CDR3 runs 18 residues from the cysteine to the phenylalanine. Only the CDR3 part of the read is kept: 54 bases, read in frame from the first base. Germline trimming amounts to 4 bases on V and 0 bases on J, with 7 as the count of junction bases outside the gene matches. The germline V gene gives CDR1 as SGHTA and CDR2 as FQGNSA. What the study reported, not specific to this receptor: The amount of clinical and demographic metadata varied by source and participant and was provided uncurated.

This clone came up once. The specificity of this receptor is unknown. Base qualities are not provided; no much larger clone lies one nucleotide away. This clonotype originated in a woman in her 30s with active or convalescent COVID-19. The chain is assembled from TRBV7-2 and TRBJ2-1; 12 bases in the middle match TRBD2. The sequencing sample was made of peripheral blood. The CDR3 sequence is CASSSPGLAGISYNEQFF. The nucleotide sequence is TGTGCCAGCAGCTCGCCGGGACTAGCGGGCATCTCCTACAATGAGCAGTTCTTC.